This paragraph reports one T cell receptor (beta chain). Its antigen is not known. The sample comes from a study of cytomegalovirus exposure and HLA in healthy donors. Broader study findings: Investigators reported over 150 TCR beta chains as tied to cytomegalovirus.

PCR was performed using 60 Vbeta and 13 Jbeta primers. Original data processing: Among the unique TCR beta chains that a later analysis counted, about 85 million in all, 9.5 million to 11 million were shared. This table comes from immunoSEQ multiplex PCR, and its TCRdb copy is limited to in-frame clones, with some not included. V and J calls and clone size are given by that table; D and trimming were obtained from the DNA. This table has about 130,000 clones, approximately 80% appearing once. This CDR3 is built from 13 residues. Germline V CDR1 and CDR2: PRHDT, FYEKMQ (reference sequence). Trimming took 5 bases from V and 6 from J, leaving 12 bases between them.

This receptor was taken from a man aged 25 to 40 in good health and CMV-seronegative. The material sequenced was PBMCs. The J gene is TRBJ2-3, the V gene TRBV13; maybe TRBD2 (6 bases). The CDR3 protein is CASSPRLGDTQYF. CDR3 DNA sequence: TGTGCCAGCAGCCCCCGACTAGGGGATACGCAGTATTTT.